Below are 10 T cell receptor beta chains sequenced from a single sample in a study of CD4+ T cells in melanoma. Clones were sequenced by immunoSEQ multiplex PCR, and TCRdb holds only the in-frame ones, with some missing. The data hold some 16,000 clones, with less than 85% observed a single time. The sample taken for sequencing was cells from a culture (not recorded whether cultured in vitro). These receptor sequences come from a human donor with melanoma.

The chain has TRBV2 and TRBJ1-2; D unresolved. V gave up 3 bases and J gave up 4 bases, with 6 bases separating them. Germline CDR1 reads SNHLY; CDR2 reads FYNNEI. CDR3 length equals 12 residues. The CDR3 sequence: CASSDSSYGYTF. The DNA for the CDR3 is TGTGCCAGCAGTGACTCGAGCTATGGCTACACCTTC. Based on the CDR3 plus reference TRBV2 and TRBJ1-2, the full variable domain is EPEVTQTPSHQVTQMGQEVILRCVPISNHLYFYWYRQILGQKVEFLVSFYNNEISEKSEIFDDQFSVERPDGSNFTLKIRSTKLEDSAMYFCASSDSSYGYTFGSGTRLTVV.

The chain uses TRBV7-8 and TRBJ1-6; 7 bases agree with TRBD1. The CDR3 contains 14 residues. Germline V lookup: CDR1 SGHVS, CDR2 FQNEAQ. The J segment lost 10 bases and the V segment lost 4 bases, leaving 7 bases of the junction unmatched. The CDR3 spells CASSSQGTASPLHF. The CDR3 DNA reads TGTGCCAGCAGCTCACAGGGGACGGCATCACCCCTCCACTTT.

This clone came up a few times. J is TRBJ1-2 and V is TRBV4-2, with D hard to call. V shed 0 bases and J shed 4 bases, with 9 bases lying between them. The CDR3 sequence is 14 residues long. In germline, CDR1 is LGHNA, CDR2 YNFKEQ. CDR3 in amino acids: CASSQDLAGYGYTF. The CDR3 region has the DNA TGTGCCAGCAGCCAAGATTTGGCCGGCTATGGCTACACCTTC.

This clone was picked up a small number of times. This chain uses TRBV5-5 with TRBJ2-7; no firm D call. The germline V gene encodes CDR1 SGHKS and CDR2 YYEKEE (reference sequence). The CDR3 is made up of 12 amino acids. V gave up 0 bases and J gave up 3 bases, with 4 bases separating them. For the CDR3, the DNA is TGTGCCAGCAGCTTGGGGGTCTACGAGCAGTACTTC. This sequence encodes CASSLGVYEQYF.

This rearrangement joins TRBV2 to TRBJ2-5, with no clear D. The J call may be incorrect, as the DNA end agrees better with TRBJ2-7. Germline CDR1 SNHLY, CDR2 FYNNEI. The CDR3 runs to 12 residues. The CDR3 bases are TGTGCCAGCAGTCCTTTCGATTACGAGCAGTACTTC. As protein: CASSPFDYEQYF.

The V call is TRBV28, the J call TRBJ1-5; TRBD1 agrees at 7 bases. Germline V gene lookup returns CDR1 MDHEN and CDR2 SYDVKM. The CDR3 has 14 amino acids. V shed 2 bases and J 4 bases; nucleotides not matched to a gene: 2. The CDR3: CASSLVRGNQPQHF. The CDR3 nucleotides are TGTGCCAGCAGTTTAGTCAGGGGGAATCAGCCCCAGCATTTT. The entire variable domain, with the rest obtained from reference TRBV28 and TRBJ1-5, is as follows: DVKVTQSSRYLVKRTGEKVFLECVQDMDHENMFWYRQDPGLGLRLIYFSYDVKMKEKGDIPEGYSVSREKKERFSLILESASTNQTSMYLCASSLVRGNQPQHFGDGTRLSIL.

The rearrangement links TRBV5-4 to TRBJ2-5; unclear D gene. Germline lookup yields CDR1 SGHNT and CDR2 YYREEE (reference sequence). V was clipped by 4 bases and J by 4 bases, with 17 bases between them. The CDR3 spans 15 residues. The CDR3 sequence is CASSQEGQSVETQYF. The CDR3 nucleotides read TGTGCCAGCAGCCAAGAAGGGCAGTCCGTAGAGACCCAGTACTTC.

CDR3 sequence (DNA): TGTGCCAGCAGTTACGGCGCAGGCGGATTCTATGGCTACACCTTC. It codes for CASSYGAGGFYGYTF. This sequence joins TRBV6-6 and TRBJ1-2; unclear D gene. Trimming removed 2 bases from V and 4 bases from J, with 14 bases in between. The germline V gene has CDR1 MNHNY and CDR2 SVGAGI (reference sequence). The CDR3 is 15 residues long.

V and J are TRBV5-1 and TRBJ1-2; D is unresolved. V lost 0 bases, J lost 8 bases, and 8 bases lay in between. The CDR3 has 12 amino acids. In germline, CDR1 is SGHRS, CDR2 YFSETQ. CDR3 residues: CASSLDADGYTF. CDR3 DNA: TGCGCCAGCAGCTTGGACGCGGACGGCTACACCTTC. The full variable domain, rest sourced from reference TRBV5-1 and TRBJ1-2, is KAGVTQTPRYLIKTRGQQVTLSCSPISGHRSVSWYQQTPGQGLQFLFEYFSETQRNKGNFPGRFSGRQFSNSRSEMNVSTLELGDSALYLCASSLDADGYTFGSGTRLTVV.

The chain uses TRBV18 and TRBJ2-7; D perhaps matches TRBD2 (6 bases). The CDR3 runs 14 residues. Trimming shortened V by 0 bases and J by 6 bases, and 12 bases separated the two germline ends. From germline, CDR1 is KGHSH and CDR2 LQKENI. In nucleotides, the CDR3 is TGTGCCAGCTCACCACCGGGAGGACTCCTCGAGCAGTACTTC. Its translation: CASSPPGGLLEQYF.